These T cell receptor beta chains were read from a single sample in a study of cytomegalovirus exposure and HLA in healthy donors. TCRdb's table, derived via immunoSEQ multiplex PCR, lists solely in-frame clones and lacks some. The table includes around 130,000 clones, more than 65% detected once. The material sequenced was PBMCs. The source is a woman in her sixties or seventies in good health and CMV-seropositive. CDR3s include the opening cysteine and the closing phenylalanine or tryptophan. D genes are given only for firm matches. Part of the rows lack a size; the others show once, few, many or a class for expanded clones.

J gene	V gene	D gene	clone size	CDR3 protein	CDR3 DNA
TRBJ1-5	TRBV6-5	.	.	CASRNTGFGNQPQHF	TGTGCCAGCAGGAATACAGGGTTCGGCAATCAGCCCCAGCATTTT
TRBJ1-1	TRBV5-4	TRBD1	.	CASSFVTGGETEAFF	TGTGCCAGCAGCTTTGTTACAGGGGGGGAAACTGAAGCTTTCTTT
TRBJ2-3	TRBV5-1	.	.	CASSLSSTDTQYF	TGCGCCAGCAGCTTGTCTAGCACAGATACGCAGTATTTT
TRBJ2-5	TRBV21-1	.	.	CASSKGREETQYF	TGTGCCAGCAGCAAAGGGCGGGAGGAGACCCAGTACTTC
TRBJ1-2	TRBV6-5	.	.	CASSWGSGYTF	TGTGCCAGCAGTTGGGGCAGTGGGTACACCTTC
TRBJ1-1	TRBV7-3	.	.	CASSFQGTEAFF	TGTGCCAGCAGCTTCCAGGGCACTGAAGCTTTCTTT
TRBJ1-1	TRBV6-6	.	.	CASSFSGAHSF	TGTGCCAGCAGTTTTTCAGGGGCTCACAGCTTT
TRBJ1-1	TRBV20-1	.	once	CSARGAAEAFF	TGCAGTGCTAGGGGAGCCGCGGAAGCTTTCTTT
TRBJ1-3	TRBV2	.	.	CASAGQLSSGNTIYF	TGTGCCAGCGCAGGACAGTTATCCTCTGGAAACACCATATATTTT
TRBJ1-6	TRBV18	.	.	CASSLPGTYNSPLHF	TGTGCCAGCTCACTCCCCGGGACCTATAATTCACCCCTCCACTTT
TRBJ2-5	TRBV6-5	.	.	CASSYGVGGLGETQYF	TGTGCCAGCAGTTACGGGGTTGGGGGCTTGGGGGAGACCCAGTACTTC
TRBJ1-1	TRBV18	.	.	CASSPDRDNTEAFF	TGTGCCAGCTCACCAGACAGAGATAACACTGAAGCTTTCTTT
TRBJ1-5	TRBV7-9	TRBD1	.	CASSTTGFQPQHF	TGTGCCAGCAGCACGACAGGGTTTCAGCCCCAGCATTTT
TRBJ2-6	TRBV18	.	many	CASSPYGENVLTF	TGTGCCAGCTCACCATACGGGGAGAACGTCCTGACTTTC
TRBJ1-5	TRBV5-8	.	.	CASTGLSNQPQHF	TGTGCCAGCACTGGACTTAGCAATCAGCCCCAGCATTTT
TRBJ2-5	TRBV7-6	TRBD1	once	CASSLVDREETQYF	TGTGCCAGCAGCTTAGTGGACAGGGAAGAGACCCAGTACTTC
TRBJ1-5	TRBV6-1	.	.	CAGGHFSNQPQHF	TGTGCCGGTGGGCATTTTAGCAATCAGCCCCAGCATTTT
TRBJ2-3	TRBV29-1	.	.	CSVDQPQGTDTQYF	TGCAGCGTCGACCAACCCCAGGGCACAGATACGCAGTATTTT
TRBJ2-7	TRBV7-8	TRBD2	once	CASSLGGFGYEQYF	TGTGCCAGCAGCTTGGGGGGGTTTGGCTACGAGCAGTACTTC
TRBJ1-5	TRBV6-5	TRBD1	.	CASSRTGGPNQPQHF	TGTGCCAGCAGCCGGACAGGGGGCCCCAATCAGCCCCAGCATTTT
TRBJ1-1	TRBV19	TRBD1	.	CASSIGGQDFRGYMGTEAFF	TGTGCCAGTAGTATAGGGGGACAGGATTTCAGGGGGTATATGGGCACTGAAGCTTTCTTT
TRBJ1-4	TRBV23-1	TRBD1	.	CASSLNRGQYEKLFF	TGCGCCAGCAGTCTAAATAGGGGACAGTACGAAAAACTGTTTTTT
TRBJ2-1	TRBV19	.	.	CASSINAGSSYNEQFF	TGTGCCAGTAGTATCAACGCGGGAAGCTCCTACAATGAGCAGTTCTTC
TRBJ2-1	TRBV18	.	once	CASDDIGEGNEQFF	TGTGCCAGCGACGACATCGGGGAAGGCAATGAGCAGTTCTTC
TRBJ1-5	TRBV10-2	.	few	CASTDRDINQPQHF	TGCGCCAGCACCGACCGGGACATTAATCAGCCCCAGCATTTT
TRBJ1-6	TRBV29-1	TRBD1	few	CSVEGEGAGSPLHF	TGCAGCGTTGAGGGTGAGGGGGCCGGGTCACCCCTCCACTTT
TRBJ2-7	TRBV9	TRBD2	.	CASSVGGTSDYEQYF	TGTGCCAGCAGCGTAGGTGGGACTAGCGACTACGAGCAGTACTTC
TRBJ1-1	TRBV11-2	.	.	CASSLDINRWWNTEAFF	TGTGCCAGCAGCTTAGATATTAACAGGTGGTGGAACACTGAAGCTTTCTTT
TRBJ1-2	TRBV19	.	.	CASSMTGIFNYGYTF	TGTGCCAGTAGTATGACAGGAATTTTTAACTATGGCTACACCTTC
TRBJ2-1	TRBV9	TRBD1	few	CASSPGGRYNEQFF	TGTGCCAGCAGCCCAGGGGGCAGATACAATGAGCAGTTCTTC
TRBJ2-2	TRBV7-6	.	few	CASSPTGNTGELFF	TGTGCCAGCAGCCCAACAGGGAACACCGGGGAGCTGTTTTTT
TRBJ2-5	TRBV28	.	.	CASRVEGRETQYF	TGTGCCAGCAGAGTCGAGGGGAGGGAGACCCAGTACTTC
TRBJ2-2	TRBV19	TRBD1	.	CASSIPQGTGELFF	TGTGCCAGTAGTATTCCACAGGGGACCGGGGAGCTGTTTTTT
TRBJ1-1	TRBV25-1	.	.	CASSEYSGGWTEAFF	TGTGCCAGCAGTGAATATAGCGGGGGGTGGACTGAAGCTTTCTTT
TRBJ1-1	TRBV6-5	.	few	CASRSGGPNTEAFF	TGTGCCAGCAGGAGCGGGGGACCCAACACTGAAGCTTTCTTT
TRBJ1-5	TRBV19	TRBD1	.	CASSPPGQQPGAQHF	TGTGCCAGTAGTCCCCCGGGACAGCAACCAGGGGCCCAGCATTTT
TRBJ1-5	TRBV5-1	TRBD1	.	CASSPSGQGIGQPQHF	TGCGCCAGCAGCCCCTCGGGACAGGGGATAGGGCAGCCCCAGCATTTT
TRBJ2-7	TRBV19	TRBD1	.	CASSPDRGRYEQYF	TGTGCCAGTAGCCCGGACAGGGGTCGATACGAGCAGTACTTC
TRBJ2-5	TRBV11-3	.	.	CASSLGPGKTQYF	TGTGCCAGCAGCTTAGGTCCAGGGAAGACCCAGTACTTC
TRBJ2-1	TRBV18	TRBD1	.	CASSTGPSYNEQFF	TGTGCCAGCTCGACAGGGCCCTCCTACAATGAGCAGTTCTTC
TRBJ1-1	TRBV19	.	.	CASSIRGRLNTEAFF	TGTGCCAGTAGTATTCGCGGCAGACTGAACACTGAAGCTTTCTTT